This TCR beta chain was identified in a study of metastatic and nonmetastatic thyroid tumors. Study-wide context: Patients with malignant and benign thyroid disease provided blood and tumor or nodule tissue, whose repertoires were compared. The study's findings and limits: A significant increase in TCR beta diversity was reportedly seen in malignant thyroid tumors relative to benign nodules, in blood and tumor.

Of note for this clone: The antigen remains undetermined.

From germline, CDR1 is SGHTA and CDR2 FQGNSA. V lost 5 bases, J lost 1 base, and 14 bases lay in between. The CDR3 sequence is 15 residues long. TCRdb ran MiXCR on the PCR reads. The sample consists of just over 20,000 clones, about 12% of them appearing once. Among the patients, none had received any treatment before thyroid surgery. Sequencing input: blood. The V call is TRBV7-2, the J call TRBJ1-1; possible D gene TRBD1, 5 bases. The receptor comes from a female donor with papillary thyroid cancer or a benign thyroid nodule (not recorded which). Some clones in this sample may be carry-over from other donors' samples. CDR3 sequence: CASSLRDGTNTEAFF. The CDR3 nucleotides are TGTGCCAGCAGCCTTCGGGACGGTACGAACACTGAAGCTTTCTTT.